The 18 T cell receptor beta chains below were found in one sample sequenced in a study of post-analysis software for immune sequencing data. These receptors are not linked to any known antigen. Prepared libraries of TCR beta cDNA carried unique molecular identifiers. MiXCR was run by TCRdb on the PCR reads, yielding one entry per CDR3 protein. The sample holds approximately 770,000 distinct CDR3 sequences, more than 45% seen once. General study points: Controls showed lower frequencies than patients for a handful of TRBV segments, and TRBV5-6, TRBV5-1 and TRBV20-1 were among these.

The sample consisted of blood. The receptors were gathered from a girl aged 10 to 17 with multiple sclerosis.

This clonotype has more than one count but fewer than ten. The genes are TRBV12-3 or TRBV12-4 and TRBJ1-2, with 7 bases matching TRBD1. The CDR3 is made up of 13 amino acids. Germline trimming cut 3 bases from V and 3 bases from J; bases unmatched to any gene: 1. DNA of the CDR3: TGTGCCAGCAGTTTCACAGGGGACTATGGCTACACCTTC. It codes for CASSFTGDYGYTF.

The table lists this clonotype with a few counts. This chain connects TRBV20-1 to TRBJ2-4; TRBD2 matches at 8 bases. The DNA end favors TRBJ2-7, so the J call may be wrong. The CDR3 is made up of 16 amino acids. Germline-derived CDR1 and CDR2 are DFQATT and SNEGSKA (reference sequence). CDR3 sequence reads: CSARGGEWGLAYEQYF. CDR3 nucleotides: TGCAGTGCTAGAGGGGGGGAGTGGGGACTAGCCTACGAGCAGTACTTC.

J is TRBJ2-7 and V is TRBV7-9; 9 bases agree with TRBD2. Germline trimming cut 7 bases from V and 4 bases from J; bases unmatched to any gene: 11. The CDR3 is 15 residues long. Per the germline V gene, CDR1 is SEHNR and CDR2 is FQNEAQ (reference sequence). The CDR3 is CASTILSSGKYEQYF. Written as DNA, the CDR3 is TGTGCCAGCACCATTTTGTCTAGCGGGAAATACGAGCAGTACTTC.

The table lists this clonotype with a few counts. This chain connects TRBV7-3 to TRBJ2-3; TRBD1 or TRBD2 may be the D gene (7 bases each). CDR1 is SGHTA, CDR2 FQGTGA, per germline. Between the trimmed V and J ends, which lost 5 bases and 4 bases, there was a span of 19 bases. The CDR3 runs to 16 residues. The CDR3 here is CASSIQGGGHPDTQYF. CDR3 coding DNA: TGTGCCAGCAGCATACAGGGAGGGGGCCACCCAGATACGCAGTATTTT.

The chain combines TRBV7-2 with TRBJ2-1, with 9 bases fitting TRBD2. With 6 bases clipped from V and 5 bases from J, the junction kept 11 bases outside the gene matches. CDR3 size: 16 residues. Per the germline V gene, CDR1 is SGHTA and CDR2 is FQGNSA. For the CDR3, the DNA is TGTGCCAGCAGATTGTCCGGGACTAGCCACCACAATGAGCAGTTCTTC. This codes for CASRLSGTSHHNEQFF.

In this sample, this clonotype turned up a few times. The chain uses TRBV20-1 and TRBJ2-7, with 16 bases aligning to TRBD2. CDR3 length: 15 amino acids. The germline V gene has CDR1 DFQATT and CDR2 SNEGSKA (reference sequence). V gave up 6 bases and J gave up 6 bases; unmatched junction bases: 8. The CDR3 here is CSAPGTSGRAREQYF. The CDR3, as DNA: TGCAGTGCCCCCGGGACTAGCGGGAGGGCCCGCGAGCAGTACTTC.

The chain is built from TRBV10-1 and TRBJ2-1; 10 bases map to TRBD2. V shed 2 bases and J 8 bases; nucleotides not matched to a gene: 6. CDR3 length: 15 residues. Germline CDR1 and CDR2: WNHNN and SYGVQD (reference sequence). The CDR3 spells CASSEASGRRDEQFF. The CDR3, as DNA: TGCGCCAGCAGTGAGGCTAGCGGGAGAAGGGATGAGCAGTTCTTC.

The chain employs TRBV20-1 and TRBJ2-1; D is uncertain. Looked up from germline, CDR1 is DFQATT and CDR2 is SNEGSKA (reference sequence). V was trimmed by 5 bases and J by 4 bases, leaving 18 bases between them. CDR3 length: 15 residues. The CDR3 protein is CSARDRWLLYNEQFF. The DNA of the CDR3 is TGCAGTGCTCGTGATCGATGGCTCCTTTACAATGAGCAGTTCTTC.

The sample holds one count of this clonotype. One end of the junction varies from germline; a read error may be responsible. The chain has TRBV7-7 and TRBJ2-3, with D perhaps TRBD2 (5 bases). The CDR3 has 14 amino acids. The germline V gene has CDR1 SSHAT and CDR2 FNYEAQ (reference sequence). The CDR3 reads CASSLAIMGGPEYF. CDR3 DNA: TGTGCTAGCAGCTTAGCGATTATGGGCGGGCCGGAGTATTTT.

The chain couples TRBV12-3 or TRBV12-4 to TRBJ2-3; 8 nucleotides agree with TRBD2. The CDR3 is 16 residues long. The V segment lost 3 bases and the J segment 3 bases; nucleotides outside the gene matches: 8. Here the CDR3 DNA reads TGTGCCAGCAGTTTTCTAGGACTAGCCGGGACAGATACGCAGTATTTT. Translating gives CASSFLGLAGTDTQYF.

The chain joins TRBV7-2 to TRBJ2-3; 8 bases agree with TRBD2. The CDR3 runs to 16 residues. CDR1 is SGHTA and CDR2 is FQGNSA in the germline V gene. V lost 5 bases and J lost 4; bases outside the gene matches: 11. The CDR3 DNA sequence: TGTGCCAGCAGCCCCCCGGCGGGAGGTTGGGCAGATACGCAGTATTTT. Its protein product is CASSPPAGGWADTQYF.

The CDR3 sequence is CASSQGAATCEQYF. The DNA of the CDR3 is TGTGCCAGCAGCCAGGGGGCGGCTACCTGCGAGCAGTACTTC. V usage is TRBV5-6 and J usage is TRBJ2-7; 8 bases map to TRBD1. The V and J ends lost 4 bases and 6 bases, in that order; junction bases with no gene match: 9. Germline CDR1 reads SGHDT; CDR2 reads YYEEEE. The CDR3 is 14 residues long. The full variable domain, rest sourced from reference TRBV5-6 and TRBJ2-7, is DAGVTQSPTHLIKTRGQQVTLRCSPKSGHDTVSWYQQALGQGPQFIFQYYEEEERQRGNFPDRFSGHQFPNYSSELNVNALLLGDSALYLCASSQGAATCEQYFGPGTRLTVT.

Only a few counts were recorded for this clonotype. J is TRBJ1-2 and V is TRBV4-3, with TRBD1 matching 8 bases. The CDR3 has 15 residues. CDR1 and CDR2 from the germline V gene are LGHNA and YSLEER. Trimming cost V 0 bases and J 7 bases; bases outside gene matches: 7. The CDR3 nucleotides are TGCGCCAGCAGCCAAGATAGGGCAGGGGGCATTGGCTACACCTTC. Protein sequence: CASSQDRAGGIGYTF.

The gene calls are TRBV11-1 and TRBJ2-7; 9 positions match TRBD1. The assigned J gene may be wrong: the sequence end matches TRBJ2-5 better. The CDR3 totals 17 residues. Germline assignment: CDR1 SGHAT and CDR2 FQDESV (reference sequence). For the CDR3, the DNA is TGTGCCAGCAGCTTAGCGCGGGGACAGGGAATGAGACAGACCCAGTACTTC. It translates to CASSLARGQGMRQTQYF.

This clonotype turned up a few times. This chain connects TRBV15 to TRBJ2-7; 13 bases line up with TRBD2. The CDR3 has 15 residues. V gave up 5 bases and J gave up 3 bases; unmatched junction bases: 4. In germline, CDR1 is LNHNV, CDR2 YYDKDF (reference sequence). CDR3 DNA: TGTGCCACCAGCTCCGGACTAGCGGGAGTCTACGAGCAGTACTTC. Translating it yields CATSSGLAGVYEQYF.

This clonotype has more than one count but fewer than ten. J is TRBJ2-7 and V is TRBV7-2; 8 bases line up with TRBD2. Germline V gene sequence: CDR1 SGHTA, CDR2 FQGNSA. The CDR3 is made up of 14 amino acids. V lost 6 bases and J lost 4; bases outside the gene matches: 8. In DNA form, the CDR3 reads TGTGCCAGCAGGCCTATTAGCGGGATGTACGAGCAGTACTTC. It yields the protein CASRPISGMYEQYF.

CDR3 nucleotide sequence: TGTGCCAGCAGCCTGTGGACTAGCGGGAGGGAAGAGACCCAGTACTTC. Amino acids: CASSLWTSGREETQYF. The chain carries TRBV11-2 and TRBJ2-5, with 15 bases matching TRBD2. This CDR3 comprises 16 residues. Germline CDR1 SGHAT, CDR2 FQNNGV. Germline trimming cut 5 bases from V and 3 bases from J; bases unmatched to any gene: 4.

This chain links TRBV5-4 with TRBJ2-5; 14 nucleotides line up with TRBD2. Germline V gene data show CDR1 as SGHNT and CDR2 as YYREEE (reference sequence). There are 16 residues in the CDR3. J was trimmed by 5 bases and V by 4 bases; bases with no gene match: 7. CDR3 in amino acids: CASSPGTSGSWETQYF. In DNA, the CDR3 is TGTGCCAGCAGCCCCGGGACTAGCGGGAGTTGGGAGACCCAGTACTTC.